The entry below describes one TCR beta chain. The antigen is unknown. The data derive from a study of identifying expanded T cells in peripheral blood. Findings of the study overall: Clone count variance between roughly two-week samples rose with total template count. Technical replicates showed about 1.1 changed clones; around 2 weeks roughly 15; four weeks 19.

TCRdb keeps only in-frame clones here, not all; method: immunoSEQ multiplex PCR. The table records more than 80,000 clones, around 89% of them present only once. The CDR3 has 13 amino acids. V lost 6 bases, J lost 4 bases, and 5 bases stayed unmatched. The germline V gene has CDR1 SQVTM and CDR2 ANQGSEA. V is TRBV29-1 and J is TRBJ1-3, with TRBD1 matching 8 bases. The sequence was collected from a person aged 18 to 75 in good health. Sequences were obtained from blood. CDR3 residues: CSVQGAAGNTIYF. The CDR3 coding sequence is TGCAGCGTGCAGGGGGCGGCGGGAAACACCATATATTTT.